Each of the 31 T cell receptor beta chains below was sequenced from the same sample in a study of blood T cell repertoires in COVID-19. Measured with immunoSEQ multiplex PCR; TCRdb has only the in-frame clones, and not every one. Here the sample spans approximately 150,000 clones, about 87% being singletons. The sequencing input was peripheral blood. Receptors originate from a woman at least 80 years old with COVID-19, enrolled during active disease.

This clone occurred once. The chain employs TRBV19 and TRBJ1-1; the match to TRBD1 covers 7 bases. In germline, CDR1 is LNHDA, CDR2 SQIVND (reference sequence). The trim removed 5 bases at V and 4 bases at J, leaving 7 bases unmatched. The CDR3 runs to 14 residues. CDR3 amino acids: CASSLRGQLTEAFF. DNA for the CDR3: TGTGCCAGTAGTCTCCGGGGACAGCTCACTGAAGCTTTCTTT.

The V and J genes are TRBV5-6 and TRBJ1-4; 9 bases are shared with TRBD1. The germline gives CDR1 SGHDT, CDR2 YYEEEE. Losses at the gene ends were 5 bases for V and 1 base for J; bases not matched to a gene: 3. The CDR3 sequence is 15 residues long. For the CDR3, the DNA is TGTGCCAGCAGTCCGGGACAGGGAACTAATGAAAAACTGTTTTTT. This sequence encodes CASSPGQGTNEKLFF.

The CDR3 DNA sequence: TGTGCCAGTACCTCCCGGGGGGGAAAGTTAACTGGGGCCAACGTCCTGACTTTC. Translation gives CASTSRGGKLTGANVLTF. This sequence joins TRBV19 and TRBJ2-6; TRBD2 agrees at 8 bases. From germline, CDR1 is LNHDA and CDR2 SQIVND (reference sequence). V was pared by 7 bases and J by 2 bases, with 13 bases of the junction left unmatched. The CDR3 consists of 18 residues.

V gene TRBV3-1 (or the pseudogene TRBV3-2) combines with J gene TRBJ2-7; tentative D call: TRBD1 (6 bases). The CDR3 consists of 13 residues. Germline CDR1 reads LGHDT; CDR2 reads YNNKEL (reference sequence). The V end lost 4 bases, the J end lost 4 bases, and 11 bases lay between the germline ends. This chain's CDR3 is CASSRGQFYEQYF. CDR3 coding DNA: TGTGCCAGCAGCCGGGGGCAGTTTTACGAGCAGTACTTC.

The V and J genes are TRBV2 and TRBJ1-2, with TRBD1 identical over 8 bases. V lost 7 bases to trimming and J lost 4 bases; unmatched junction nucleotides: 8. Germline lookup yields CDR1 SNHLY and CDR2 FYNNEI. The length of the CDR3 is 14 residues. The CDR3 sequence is CASTGQGGVYGYTF. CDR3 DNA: TGTGCCAGCACCGGACAGGGAGGGGTCTATGGCTACACCTTC.

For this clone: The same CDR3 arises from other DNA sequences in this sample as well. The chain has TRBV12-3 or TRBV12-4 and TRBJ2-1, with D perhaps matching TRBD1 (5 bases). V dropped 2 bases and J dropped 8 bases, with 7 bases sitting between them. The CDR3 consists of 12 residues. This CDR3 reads CASSLQGYEQFF. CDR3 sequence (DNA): TGTGCCAGCAGTTTACAGGGCTATGAGCAGTTCTTC.

CDR3 sequence: CAISQQGAMAGANVLTF. The CDR3 DNA reads as TGTGCCATCAGCCAACAGGGGGCTATGGCTGGGGCCAACGTCCTGACTTTC. V gene TRBV10-3 combines with J gene TRBJ2-6; 9 nucleotides agree with TRBD1. This CDR3 has 17 residues. Germline loops: CDR1 ENHRY, CDR2 SYGVKD. The ends lost 6 bases at V and 2 bases at J; junction bases unmatched: 8.

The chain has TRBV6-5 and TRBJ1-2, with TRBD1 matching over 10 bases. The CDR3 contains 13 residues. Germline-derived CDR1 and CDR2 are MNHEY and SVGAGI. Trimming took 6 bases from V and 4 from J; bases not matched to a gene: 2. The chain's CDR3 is CASRTGGAYGYTF. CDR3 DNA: TGTGCCAGCAGGACAGGGGGCGCCTATGGCTACACCTTC.

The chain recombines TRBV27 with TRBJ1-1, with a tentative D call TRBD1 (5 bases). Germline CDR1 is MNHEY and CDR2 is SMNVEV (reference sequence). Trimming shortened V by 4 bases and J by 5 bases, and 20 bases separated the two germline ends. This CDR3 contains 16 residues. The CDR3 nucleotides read TGTGCCAGCAGTTCAATGGTCTGGGGCAAGGAGACTGAAGCTTTCTTT. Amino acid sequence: CASSSMVWGKETEAFF.

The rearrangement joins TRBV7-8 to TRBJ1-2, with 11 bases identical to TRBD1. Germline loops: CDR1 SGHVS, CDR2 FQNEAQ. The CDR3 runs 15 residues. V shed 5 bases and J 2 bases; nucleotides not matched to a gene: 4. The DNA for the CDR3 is TGTGCCAGCAGCCCCCGGACAGGGGGCAACTATGGCTACACCTTC. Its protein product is CASSPRTGGNYGYTF.

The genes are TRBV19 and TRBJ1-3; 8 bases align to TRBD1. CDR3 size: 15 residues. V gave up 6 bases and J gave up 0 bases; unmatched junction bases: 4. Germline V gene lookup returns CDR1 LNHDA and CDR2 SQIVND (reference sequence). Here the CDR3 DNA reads TGTGCCAGTAGCGCGACAGGGGTCTCTGGAAACACCATATATTTT. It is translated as CASSATGVSGNTIYF.

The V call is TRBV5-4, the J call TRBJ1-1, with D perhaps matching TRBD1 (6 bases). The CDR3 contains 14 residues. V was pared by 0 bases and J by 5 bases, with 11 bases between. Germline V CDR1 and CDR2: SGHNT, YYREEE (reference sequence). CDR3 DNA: TGTGCCAGCAGCTTGGGGCAGGGGTTGACTGAAGCTTTCTTT. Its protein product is CASSLGQGLTEAFF. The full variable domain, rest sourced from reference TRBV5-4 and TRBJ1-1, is ETGVTQSPTHLIKTRGQQVTLRCSSQSGHNTVSWYQQALGQGPQFIFQYYREEENGRGNFPPRFSGLQFPNYSSELNVNALELDDSALYLCASSLGQGLTEAFFGQGTRLTVV.

CDR3 in amino acids: CASTLGLGELFF. CDR3 sequence (DNA): TGTGCCAGCACCTTAGGACTCGGGGAGCTGTTTTTT. The chain joins TRBV12-3 or TRBV12-4 to TRBJ2-2, with D tentatively TRBD2 (5 bases). The V and J ends lost 7 bases and 7 bases respectively, with 10 bases between them. The CDR3 spans 12 residues.

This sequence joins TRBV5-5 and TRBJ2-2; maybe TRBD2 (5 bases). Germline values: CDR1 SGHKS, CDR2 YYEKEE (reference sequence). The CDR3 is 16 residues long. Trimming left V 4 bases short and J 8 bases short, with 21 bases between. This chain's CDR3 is CASSPGLGFQVGELFF. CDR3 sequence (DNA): TGTGCCAGCAGCCCTGGACTGGGATTTCAGGTGGGGGAGCTGTTTTTT.

CDR3 residues: CASSGRQGANEAFF. The CDR3 DNA sequence: TGTGCCAGCAGTGGTCGACAGGGGGCTAATGAAGCTTTCTTT. The V and J genes are TRBV28 and TRBJ1-1; 10 nucleotides match TRBD1. CDR1 is MDHEN and CDR2 is SYDVKM in the germline V gene. This CDR3 is built from 14 residues. Trimming took 5 bases from V and 7 from J; bases not matched to a gene: 7.

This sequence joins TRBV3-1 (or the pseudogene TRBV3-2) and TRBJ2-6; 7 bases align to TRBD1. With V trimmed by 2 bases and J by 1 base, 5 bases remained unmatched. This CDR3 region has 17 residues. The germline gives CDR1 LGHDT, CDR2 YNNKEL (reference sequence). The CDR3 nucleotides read TGTGCCAGCAGCCAAATGAGGGGGCTTTCTGGGGCCAACGTCCTGACTTTC. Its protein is CASSQMRGLSGANVLTF.

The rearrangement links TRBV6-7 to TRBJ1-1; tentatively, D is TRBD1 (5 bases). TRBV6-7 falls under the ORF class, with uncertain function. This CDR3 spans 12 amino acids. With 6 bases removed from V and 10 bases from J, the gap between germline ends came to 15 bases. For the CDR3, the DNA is TGTGCCAGCAGCGCGGCGGGGGTTAGAGCTTTCTTT. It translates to CASSAAGVRAFF.

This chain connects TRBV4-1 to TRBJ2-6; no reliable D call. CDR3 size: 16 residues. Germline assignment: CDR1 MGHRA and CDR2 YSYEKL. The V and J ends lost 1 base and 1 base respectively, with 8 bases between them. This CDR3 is CASSQVHVSGANVLTF. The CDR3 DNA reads TGCGCCAGCAGCCAAGTACACGTGTCTGGGGCCAACGTCCTGACTTTC.

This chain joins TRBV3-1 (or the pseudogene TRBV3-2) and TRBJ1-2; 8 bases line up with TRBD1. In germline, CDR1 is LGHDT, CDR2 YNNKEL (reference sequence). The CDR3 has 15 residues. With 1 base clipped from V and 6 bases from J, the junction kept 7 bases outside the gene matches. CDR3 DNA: TGTGCCAGCAGCCAAGGGACAGGGCGGGGGAATGGCTACACCTTC. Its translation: CASSQGTGRGNGYTF.

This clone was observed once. CDR3 DNA: TGTGCCAGCAGTTACGGAGCGGTTGCCTACAATGAGCAGTTCTTC. As protein: CASSYGAVAYNEQFF. This chain links TRBV6-5 with TRBJ2-1; D is possibly TRBD2 (5 bases). This CDR3 has 15 residues. CDR1 is MNHEY, CDR2 SVGAGI, per germline. The V end was cut by 2 bases, the J end by 2 bases, with 10 bases between.

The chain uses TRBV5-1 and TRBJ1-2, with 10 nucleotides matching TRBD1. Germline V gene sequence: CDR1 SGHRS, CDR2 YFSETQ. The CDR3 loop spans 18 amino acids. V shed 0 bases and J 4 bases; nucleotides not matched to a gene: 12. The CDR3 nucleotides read TGCGCCAGCAGCTTGGTTAGGGGACAGGGGCGGCGTGGCTATGGCTACACCTTC. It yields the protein CASSLVRGQGRRGYGYTF.

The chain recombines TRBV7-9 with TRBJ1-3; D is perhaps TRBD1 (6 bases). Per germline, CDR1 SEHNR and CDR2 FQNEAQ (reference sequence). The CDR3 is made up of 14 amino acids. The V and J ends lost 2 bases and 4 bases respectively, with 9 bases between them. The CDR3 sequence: CASSLTGIGNTIYF. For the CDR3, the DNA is TGTGCCAGCAGCTTAACAGGGATCGGAAACACCATATATTTT.

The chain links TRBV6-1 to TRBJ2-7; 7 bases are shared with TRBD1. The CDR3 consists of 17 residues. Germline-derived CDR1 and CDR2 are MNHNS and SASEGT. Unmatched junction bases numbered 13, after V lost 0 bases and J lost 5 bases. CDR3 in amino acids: CASSEALGDSNSNEQYF. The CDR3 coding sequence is TGTGCCAGCAGTGAAGCCCTAGGGGACAGTAATAGCAACGAGCAGTACTTC.

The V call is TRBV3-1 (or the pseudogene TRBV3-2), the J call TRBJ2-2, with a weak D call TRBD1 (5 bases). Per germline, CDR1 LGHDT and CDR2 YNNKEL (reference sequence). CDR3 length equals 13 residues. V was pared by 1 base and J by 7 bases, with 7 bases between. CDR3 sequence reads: CASSQGGFGELFF. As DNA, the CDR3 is TGTGCCAGCAGCCAAGGGGGCTTCGGGGAGCTGTTTTTT.

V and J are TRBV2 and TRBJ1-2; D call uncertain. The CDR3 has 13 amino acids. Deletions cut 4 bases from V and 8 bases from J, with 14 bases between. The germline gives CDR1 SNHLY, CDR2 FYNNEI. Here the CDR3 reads CASSGTGGAGYTF. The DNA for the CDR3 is TGTGCCAGCAGTGGTACCGGTGGTGCGGGCTACACCTTC.

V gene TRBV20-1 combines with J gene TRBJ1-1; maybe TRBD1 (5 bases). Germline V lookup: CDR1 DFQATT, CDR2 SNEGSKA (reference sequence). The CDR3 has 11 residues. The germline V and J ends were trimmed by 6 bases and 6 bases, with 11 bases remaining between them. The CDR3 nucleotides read TGCAGTGCGGCTCAGGGTTCTGAAGCTTTCTTT. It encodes CSAAQGSEAFF.

The CDR3 nucleotides are TGTGCCAGCAGCTTCGGGTCAGTGGAGACCCAGTACTTC. This sequence encodes CASSFGSVETQYF. V is TRBV11-2 and J is TRBJ2-5; D is unclear. CDR3 size: 13 residues. Looked up from germline, CDR1 is SGHAT and CDR2 is FQNNGV. Trimming took 3 bases from V and 5 from J, leaving 10 bases between them.

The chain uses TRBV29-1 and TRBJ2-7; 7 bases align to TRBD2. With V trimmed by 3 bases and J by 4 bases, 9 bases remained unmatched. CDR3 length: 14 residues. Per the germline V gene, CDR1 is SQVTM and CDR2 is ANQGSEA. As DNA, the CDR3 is TGCAGCGTTGAGTTGGGAGGGCCTCTATACGAGCAGTACTTC. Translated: CSVELGGPLYEQYF.

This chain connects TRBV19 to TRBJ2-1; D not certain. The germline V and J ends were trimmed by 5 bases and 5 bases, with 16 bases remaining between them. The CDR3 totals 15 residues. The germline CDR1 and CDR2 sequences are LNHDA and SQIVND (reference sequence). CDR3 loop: CASSGRRERHNEQFF. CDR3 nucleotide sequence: TGTGCCAGTAGTGGTCGTCGTGAGCGCCACAATGAGCAGTTCTTC.

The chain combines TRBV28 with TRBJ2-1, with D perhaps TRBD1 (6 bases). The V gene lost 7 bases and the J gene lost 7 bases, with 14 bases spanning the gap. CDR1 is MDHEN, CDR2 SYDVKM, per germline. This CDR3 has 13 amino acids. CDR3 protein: CASNPGAVNEQFF. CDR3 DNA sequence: TGTGCCAGCAATCCAGGGGCTGTGAATGAGCAGTTCTTC.

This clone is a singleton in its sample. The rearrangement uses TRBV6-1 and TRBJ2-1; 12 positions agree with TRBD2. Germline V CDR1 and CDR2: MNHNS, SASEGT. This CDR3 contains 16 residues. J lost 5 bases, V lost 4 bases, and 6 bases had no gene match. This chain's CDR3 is CASSGGGLAGHNEQFF. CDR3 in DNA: TGTGCCAGCAGTGGAGGGGGACTAGCGGGTCACAATGAGCAGTTCTTC.